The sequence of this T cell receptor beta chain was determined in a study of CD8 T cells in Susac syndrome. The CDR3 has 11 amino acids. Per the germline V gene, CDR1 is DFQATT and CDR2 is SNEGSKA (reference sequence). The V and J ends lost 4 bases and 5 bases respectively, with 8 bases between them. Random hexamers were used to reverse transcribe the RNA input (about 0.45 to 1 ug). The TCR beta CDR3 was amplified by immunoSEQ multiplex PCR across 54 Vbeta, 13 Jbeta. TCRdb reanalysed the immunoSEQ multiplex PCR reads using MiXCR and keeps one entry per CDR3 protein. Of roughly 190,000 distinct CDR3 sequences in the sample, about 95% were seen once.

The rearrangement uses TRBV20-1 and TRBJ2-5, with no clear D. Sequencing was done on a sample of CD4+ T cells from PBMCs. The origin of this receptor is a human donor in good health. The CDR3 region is CSANPSETQYF. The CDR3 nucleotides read TGCAGTGCTAACCCCTCCGAGACCCAGTACTTC.